This T cell receptor (beta chain) stems from a study of blood T cell repertoires in COVID-19. This CDR3 is built from 15 residues. CDR1 SGHRS and CDR2 YFSETQ come from the germline V gene. Trimming left V 1 base short and J 5 bases short, with 13 bases between. Which cohort a participant joined came from the clinical history participants gave. Authors' analysis steps: The assay estimated nucleated cells by amplifying reference gene primers. Repertoires were generated with immunoSEQ multiplex PCR, while TCRdb's copy carries only in-frame clones and drops some. The DNA gave D and trimming, while V, J and clone size come from that table. The top ten clones hold about 3% of a sample with around 300,000 clones, about 87% of them seen once.

The receptor was derived from a woman between 50 and 59 years old who had recovered from COVID-19. The gene calls are TRBV5-1 and TRBJ2-4, with a possible D match to TRBD1 (6 bases). Input material: PBMCs or T cells enriched from blood (not recorded which). CDR3 loop: CASSLLWTEENIQYF. CDR3 in DNA: TGCGCCAGCAGCTTGTTATGGACAGAAGAAAACATTCAGTACTTC.